This is a list of T cell receptor beta chains from one sample in a study of blood T cells in healthy people across ages. Each CDR3 protein is one row after TCRdb ran MiXCR on the 5' RACE reads. Counted here are around 280,000 distinct CDR3 sequences, around 27% occurring once; the ten biggest clones make up 25% to 35%. Sequencing used blood. All receptors come from a woman in her 70s in good health. Both conserved end residues are part of each CDR3. A D gene is named only where the DNA matches it firmly. Where a row states a size, it is once, few, many or the class of an expanded clone; other rows omit it.

-,TRBV4-2,TRBJ2-7,11,few,TGTGCCAGCAGCCAAGGCCGACTACCGTACTTC,CASSQGRLPYF
-,TRBV7-9,TRBJ2-7,12,-,TGTGCCAGCAGCCCCACTAGTTGGGAGCAGTACTTC,CASSPTSWEQYF
-,TRBV3-1,TRBJ2-5,15,few,TGTGCCAGCAGCCAAGACCTTCCGGGGCAAGAGACCCAGTACTTC,CASSQDLPGQETQYF
TRBD2,TRBV12-3/TRBV12-4,TRBJ2-7,14,few,TGTGCCAGCAGTGGGACTAGCGGGCGTTACGAGCAGTACTTC,CASSGTSGRYEQYF
-,TRBV7-3,TRBJ2-3,15,few,TGTGCCAGCAGCTTAGGCGGGCAGGTGGGGGATACGCAGTATTTT,CASSLGGQVGDTQYF
TRBD2,TRBV5-1,TRBJ2-7,16,-,TGCGCCAGCAGCTGGGGGGGGACTAGCGGGAGTTACGAGCAGTACTTC,CASSWGGTSGSYEQYF
-,TRBV20-1,TRBJ1-2,13,few,TGCAGTGCTAGAGATCAGCGGAAGTATGGCTACACCTTC,CSARDQRKYGYTF
TRBD1,TRBV2,TRBJ2-1,16,-,TGTGCCAGCAGTGAAGCGACAGGGGCCTACTACAATGAGCAGTTCTTC,CASSEATGAYYNEQFF
-,TRBV5-8,TRBJ1-5,13,few,TGTGCCAGCAGCTGGGGAGGACAGTCGCTCCAGCATTTT,CASSWGGQSLQHF
-,TRBV29-1,TRBJ2-7,12,many,TGCAGCGTTGGAGAAGGTGGCTACGAGCAGTACTTC,CSVGEGGYEQYF
TRBD1,TRBV15,TRBJ2-7,15,few,TGTGCCACCAGCAGAGAAGGGACAGCCTCCTACGAGCAGTACTTC,CATSREGTASYEQYF
-,TRBV2,TRBJ2-7,14,-,TGTGCCAGCAGTGTGGGACCGGAGATTTCCGAGCAGTACTTC,CASSVGPEISEQYF
TRBD2,TRBV9,TRBJ2-2,16,-,TGTGCCAGCAGCGCTTCCGGACTAGCAGGGACCGGGGAGCTGTTTTTT,CASSASGLAGTGELFF
-,TRBV5-5,TRBJ2-1,15,many,TGTGCCAGCAGCTTGCTAGCTCCGGATTACAATGAGCAGTTCTTC,CASSLLAPDYNEQFF
TRBD1,TRBV20-1,TRBJ2-2,15,few,TGCAGTGCTAGGATGGGACAGACAAACACCGGGGAGCTGTTTTTT,CSARMGQTNTGELFF
-,TRBV20-1,TRBJ1-5,13,-,TGCAGTGCTAGCATCGGCAGCGTGGAGCCCCAGCATTTT,CSASIGSVEPQHF
-,TRBV6-6,TRBJ2-7,13,-,TGTGCCAGCAACCACAGAGCAGCCTACGAGCAGTACTTC,CASNHRAAYEQYF